The source of this T cell receptor (beta chain) is a study of glioma-infiltrating T cells. Study conclusions and caveats: Gliomas, especially low-grade, showed above-expected tissue-blood divergence; non-neoplastic patients showed below.

This clonotype was detected ten times or more. The antigen is unknown. Amplification of TCR alpha and beta CDR3 regions from RNA used iRepertoire nested multiplex PCR. TCRdb passed the multiplex PCR reads through MiXCR, listing each CDR3 protein once. Of approximately 190,000 distinct CDR3 sequences listed, around 30% are singletons. This CDR3 is 14 amino acids long. V was shortened by 0 bases and J by 7 bases, with 12 bases between the two germline ends. Germline loops: CDR1 LGHNA, CDR2 YSLEER. Material for sequencing was glioma tissue, nonneoplastic brain tissue, or PBMCs (not recorded which). The clonotype was recovered from a human donor with low-grade glioma or glioblastoma, undergoing nonglioma brain surgery, or in good health (not recorded which). This chain uses TRBV4-3 with TRBJ1-1; D remains unclear. The CDR3 loop is CASSQDYRSFEAFF. The DNA for the CDR3 is TGCGCCAGCAGCCAAGATTATAGGAGTTTTGAAGCTTTCTTT.